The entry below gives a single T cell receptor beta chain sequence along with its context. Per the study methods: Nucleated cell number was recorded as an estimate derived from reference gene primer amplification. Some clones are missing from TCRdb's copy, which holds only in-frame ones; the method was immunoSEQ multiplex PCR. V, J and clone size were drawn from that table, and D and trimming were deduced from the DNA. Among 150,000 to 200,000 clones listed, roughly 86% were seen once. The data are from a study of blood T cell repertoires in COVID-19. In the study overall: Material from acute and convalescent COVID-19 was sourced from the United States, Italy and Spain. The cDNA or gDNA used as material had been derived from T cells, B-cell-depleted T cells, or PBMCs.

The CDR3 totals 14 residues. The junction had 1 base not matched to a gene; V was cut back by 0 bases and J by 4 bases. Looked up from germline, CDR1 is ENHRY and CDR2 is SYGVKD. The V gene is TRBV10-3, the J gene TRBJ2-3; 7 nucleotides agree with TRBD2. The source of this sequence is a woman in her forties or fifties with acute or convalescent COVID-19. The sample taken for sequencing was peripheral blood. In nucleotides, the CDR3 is TGTGCCATCAGTGAGTCGCTAGCGGCAGATACGCAGTATTTT. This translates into CAISESLAADTQYF.